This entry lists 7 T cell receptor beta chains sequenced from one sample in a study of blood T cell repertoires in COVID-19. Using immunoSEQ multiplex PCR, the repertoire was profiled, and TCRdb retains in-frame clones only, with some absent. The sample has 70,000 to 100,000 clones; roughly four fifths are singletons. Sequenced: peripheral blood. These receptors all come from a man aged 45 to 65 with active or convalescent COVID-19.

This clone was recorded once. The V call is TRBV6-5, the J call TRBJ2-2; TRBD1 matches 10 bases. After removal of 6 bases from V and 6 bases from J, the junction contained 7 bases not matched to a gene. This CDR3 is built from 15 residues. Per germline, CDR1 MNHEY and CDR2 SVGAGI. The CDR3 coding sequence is TGTGCCAGCAGACCGGGACAGGGGTATGCCGGGGAGCTGTTTTTT. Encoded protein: CASRPGQGYAGELFF.

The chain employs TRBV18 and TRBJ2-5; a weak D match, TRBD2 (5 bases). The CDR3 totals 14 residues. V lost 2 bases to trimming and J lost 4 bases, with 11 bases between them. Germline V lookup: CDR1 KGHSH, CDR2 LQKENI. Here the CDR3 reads CASSPTSGGETQYF. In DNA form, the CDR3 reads TGTGCCAGCTCACCAACAAGCGGAGGAGAGACCCAGTACTTC.

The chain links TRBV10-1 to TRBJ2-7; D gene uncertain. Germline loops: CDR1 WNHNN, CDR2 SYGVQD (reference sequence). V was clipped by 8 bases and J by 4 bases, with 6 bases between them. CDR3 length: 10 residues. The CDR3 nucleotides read TGCGCCAGCTCCATTTACGAGCAGTACGTC. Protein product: CASSIYEQYV.

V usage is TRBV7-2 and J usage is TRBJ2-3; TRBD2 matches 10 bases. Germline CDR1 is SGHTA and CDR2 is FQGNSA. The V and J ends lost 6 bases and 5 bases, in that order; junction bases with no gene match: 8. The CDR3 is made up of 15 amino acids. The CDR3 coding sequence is TGTGCCAGCAGTAAAGCGGGGGGGCCGGTAGATACGCAGTATTTT. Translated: CASSKAGGPVDTQYF.

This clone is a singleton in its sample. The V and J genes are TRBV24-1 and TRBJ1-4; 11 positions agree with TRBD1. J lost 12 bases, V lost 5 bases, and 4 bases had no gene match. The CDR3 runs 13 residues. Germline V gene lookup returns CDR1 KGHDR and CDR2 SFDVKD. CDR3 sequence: CATSGTGGAELFF. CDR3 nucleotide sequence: TGTGCCACCAGTGGGACAGGGGGCGCGGAACTGTTTTTT.

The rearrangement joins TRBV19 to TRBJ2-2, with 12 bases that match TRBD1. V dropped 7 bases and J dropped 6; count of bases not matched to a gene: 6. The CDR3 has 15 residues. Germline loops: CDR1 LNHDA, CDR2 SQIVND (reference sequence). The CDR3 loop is CASNSGQGASGELFF. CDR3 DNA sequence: TGTGCCAGTAATTCGGGACAGGGGGCTTCCGGGGAGCTGTTTTTT.

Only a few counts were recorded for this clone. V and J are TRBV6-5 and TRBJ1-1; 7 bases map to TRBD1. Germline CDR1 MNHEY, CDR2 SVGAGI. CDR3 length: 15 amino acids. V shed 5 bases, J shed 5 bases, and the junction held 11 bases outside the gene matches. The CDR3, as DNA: TGTGCCAGCAGTCCGACGGAGGGGGCGGGAACTGAAGCTTTCTTT. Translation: CASSPTEGAGTEAFF.